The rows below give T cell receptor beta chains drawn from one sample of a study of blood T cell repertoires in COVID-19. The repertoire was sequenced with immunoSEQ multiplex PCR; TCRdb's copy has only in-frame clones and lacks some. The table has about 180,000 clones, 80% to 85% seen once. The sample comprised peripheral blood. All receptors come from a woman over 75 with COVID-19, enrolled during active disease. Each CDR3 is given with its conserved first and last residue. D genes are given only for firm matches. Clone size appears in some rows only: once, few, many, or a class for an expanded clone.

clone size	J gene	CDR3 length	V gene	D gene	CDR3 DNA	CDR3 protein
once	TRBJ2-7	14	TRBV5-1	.	TGCGCCAGCAGCTGGGGGGAACCTTCCTACGAGCAGTACTTC	CASSWGEPSYEQYF
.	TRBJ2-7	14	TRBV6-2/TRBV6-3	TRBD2	TGTGCCAGCAGCCTCACTAGCGGCTCCTACGAGCAGTACTTC	CASSLTSGSYEQYF
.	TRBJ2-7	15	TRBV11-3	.	TGTGCCAGCAGCTTAGACGCGACTAGTTTCTACGAGCAGTACTTC	CASSLDATSFYEQYF
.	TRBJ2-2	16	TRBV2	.	TGTGCCAGCAGTGAATCGTTGGGCAGGAACACCGGGGAGCTGTTTTTT	CASSESLGRNTGELFF
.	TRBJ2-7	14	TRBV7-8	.	TGTGCCAGCAGCCCGTACGGGGAATCCTACGAGCAGTACTTC	CASSPYGESYEQYF
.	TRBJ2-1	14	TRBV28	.	TGTGCCAGCAGGGAAGGGAGCTCCTACAATGAGCAGTTCTTC	CASREGSSYNEQFF
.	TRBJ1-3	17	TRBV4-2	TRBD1	TGTGCCAGCAGCCAAGATCATCGGGGACAGGGGAGGAACACCATATATTTT	CASSQDHRGQGRNTIYF
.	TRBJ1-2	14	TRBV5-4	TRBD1	TGTGCCAGCAGCCGCGACAGGGGGCAAGATGGCTACACCTTC	CASSRDRGQDGYTF
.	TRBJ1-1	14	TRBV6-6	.	TGTGCCAGCACCCCCCTGGGGGGGTCCACTGAAGCTTTCTTT	CASTPLGGSTEAFF
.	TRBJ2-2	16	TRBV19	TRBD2	TGTGCCAGTAGTACGCTAGCGGGACGGTACCCGTGGGAGCTGTTTTTT	CASSTLAGRYPWELFF
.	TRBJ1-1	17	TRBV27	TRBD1	TGTGCCAGCAGGAACAGGGGGCGGCCTGTTGGATTCACTGAAGCTTTCTTT	CASRNRGRPVGFTEAFF
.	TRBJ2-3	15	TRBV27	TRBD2	TGTGCCAGCAGTTTGCTAGCGGGAGGGATAGATACGCAGTATTTT	CASSLLAGGIDTQYF
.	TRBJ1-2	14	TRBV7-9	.	TGTGCCAGCAGCGAGGGGGGGCGCGTCTATGGCTACACCTTC	CASSEGGRVYGYTF
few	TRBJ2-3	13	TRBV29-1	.	TGCAGCGTTGTAGGCGGGGTTTTAAATACGCAGTATTTT	CSVVGGVLNTQYF
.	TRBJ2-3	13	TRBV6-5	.	TGTGCCAGCAGCAGACTGGATGGGGATACGCAGTATTTT	CASSRLDGDTQYF
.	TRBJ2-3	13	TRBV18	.	TGTGCCAGCTCTGGGGGGAGCACAGATACGCAGTATTTT	CASSGGSTDTQYF